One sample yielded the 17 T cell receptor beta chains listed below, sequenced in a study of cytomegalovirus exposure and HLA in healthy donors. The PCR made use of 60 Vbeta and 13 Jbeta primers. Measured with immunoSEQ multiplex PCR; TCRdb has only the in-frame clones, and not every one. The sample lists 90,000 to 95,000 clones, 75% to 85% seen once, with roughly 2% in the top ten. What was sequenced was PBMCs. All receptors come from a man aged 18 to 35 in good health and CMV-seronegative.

DNA for the CDR3: TGTGCCACCCAGGGGGCCATGAAAGAGACCCAGTACTTC. Residues: CATQGAMKETQYF. The chain employs TRBV10-3 and TRBJ2-5; the match to TRBD1 covers 8 bases. Germline V lookup: CDR1 ENHRY, CDR2 SYGVKD. This CDR3 has 13 residues. J was trimmed by 3 bases and V by 10 bases; bases with no gene match: 7.

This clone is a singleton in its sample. Here the CDR3 DNA reads TGTGCCAGCAGCTCGCTACAAGGGGGACAGGGTTCTGGGGGCTACACCTTC. This codes for CASSSLQGGQGSGGYTF. The rearrangement links TRBV7-8 to TRBJ1-2; 9 nucleotides agree with TRBD1. There are 17 residues in the CDR3. The ends lost 4 bases at V and 8 bases at J; junction bases unmatched: 17. The germline gives CDR1 SGHVS, CDR2 FQNEAQ.

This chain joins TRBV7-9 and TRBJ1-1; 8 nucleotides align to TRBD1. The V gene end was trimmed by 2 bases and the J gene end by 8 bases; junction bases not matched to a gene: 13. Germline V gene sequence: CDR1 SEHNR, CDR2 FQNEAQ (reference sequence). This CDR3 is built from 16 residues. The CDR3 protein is CASSLTGRTGYSEAFF. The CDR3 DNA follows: TGTGCCAGCAGCTTAACAGGAAGGACAGGGTATTCGGAAGCTTTCTTT.

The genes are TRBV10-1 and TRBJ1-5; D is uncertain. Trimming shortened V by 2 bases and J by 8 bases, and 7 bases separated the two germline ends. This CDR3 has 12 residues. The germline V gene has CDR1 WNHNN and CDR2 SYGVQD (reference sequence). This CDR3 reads CASSENGEPQHF. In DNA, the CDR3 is TGCGCCAGCAGTGAGAACGGGGAGCCCCAGCATTTT.

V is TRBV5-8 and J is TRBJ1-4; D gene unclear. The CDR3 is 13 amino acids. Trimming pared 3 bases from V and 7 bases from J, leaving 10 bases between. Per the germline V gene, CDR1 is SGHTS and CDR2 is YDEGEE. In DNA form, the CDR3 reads TGTGCCAGCAGCTCTACACGGGGTGAAAAACTGTTTTTT. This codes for CASSSTRGEKLFF.

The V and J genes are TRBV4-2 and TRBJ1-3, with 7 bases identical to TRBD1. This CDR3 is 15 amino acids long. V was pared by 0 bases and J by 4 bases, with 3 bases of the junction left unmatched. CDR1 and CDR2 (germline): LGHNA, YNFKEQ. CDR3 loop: CASSQEEGQGNTIYF. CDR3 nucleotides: TGTGCCAGCAGCCAAGAGGAGGGACAGGGAAACACCATATATTTT.

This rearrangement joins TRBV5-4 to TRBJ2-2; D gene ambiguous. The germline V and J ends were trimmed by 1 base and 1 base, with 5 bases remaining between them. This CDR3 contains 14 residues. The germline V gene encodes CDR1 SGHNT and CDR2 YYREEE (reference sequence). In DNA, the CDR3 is TGTGCCAGCAGCTTGTATAGGAACACCGGGGAGCTGTTTTTT. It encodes CASSLYRNTGELFF.

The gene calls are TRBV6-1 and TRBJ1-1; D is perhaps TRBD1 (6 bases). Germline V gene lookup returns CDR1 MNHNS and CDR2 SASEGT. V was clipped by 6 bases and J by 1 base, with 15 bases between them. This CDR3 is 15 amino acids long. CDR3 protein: CASRVLDSSNTEAFF. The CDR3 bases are TGTGCCAGCAGAGTTTTGGACAGTTCGAACACTGAAGCTTTCTTT.

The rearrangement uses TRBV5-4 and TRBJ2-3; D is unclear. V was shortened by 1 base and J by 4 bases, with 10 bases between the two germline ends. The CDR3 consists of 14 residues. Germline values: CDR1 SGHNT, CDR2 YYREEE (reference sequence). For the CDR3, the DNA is TGTGCCAGCAGCTTGTCCCTAGGCTCAGATACGCAGTATTTT. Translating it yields CASSLSLGSDTQYF.

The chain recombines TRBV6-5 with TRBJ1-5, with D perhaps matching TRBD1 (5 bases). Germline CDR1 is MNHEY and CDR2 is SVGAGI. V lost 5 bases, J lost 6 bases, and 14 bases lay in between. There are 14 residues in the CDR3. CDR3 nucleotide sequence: TGTGCCAGCAGTACGGTGGAGGGGCTTCAGCCCCAGCATTTT. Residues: CASSTVEGLQPQHF.

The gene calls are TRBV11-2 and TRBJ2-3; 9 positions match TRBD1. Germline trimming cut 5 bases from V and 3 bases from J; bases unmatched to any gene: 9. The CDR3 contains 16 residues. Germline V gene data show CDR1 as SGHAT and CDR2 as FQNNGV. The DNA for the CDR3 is TGTGCCAGCAGCAGATTACAGGGGGCACGGACAGATACGCAGTATTTT. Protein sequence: CASSRLQGARTDTQYF.

As DNA, the CDR3 is TGCGCCAGCAGCTTGCGGGGGACTAGCGGGGGTCTAAGCACAGATACGCAGTATTTT. Protein sequence: CASSLRGTSGGLSTDTQYF. The chain is built from TRBV5-1 and TRBJ2-3; 14 bases align to TRBD2. The CDR3 loop spans 19 amino acids. V lost 1 base and J lost 0; bases outside the gene matches: 7. Germline CDR1 reads SGHRS; CDR2 reads YFSETQ.

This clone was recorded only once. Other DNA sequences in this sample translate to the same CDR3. In nucleotides, the CDR3 is TGCGCCAGCAGCTCAGGAGATACGCAGTATTTT. Translation gives CASSSGDTQYF. The chain employs TRBV5-1 and TRBJ2-3; D remains unclear. The CDR3 covers 11 residues. Trimming took 3 bases from V and 5 from J, leaving 4 bases between them. CDR1 is SGHRS, CDR2 YFSETQ, per germline.

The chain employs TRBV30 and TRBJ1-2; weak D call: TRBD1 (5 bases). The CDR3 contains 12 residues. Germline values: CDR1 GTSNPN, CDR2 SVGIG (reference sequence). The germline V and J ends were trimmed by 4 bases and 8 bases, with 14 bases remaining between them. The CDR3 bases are TGTGCCTGGAATTATGGGGGGAACGGCTACACCTTC. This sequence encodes CAWNYGGNGYTF. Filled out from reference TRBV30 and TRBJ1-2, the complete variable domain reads SQTIHQWPATLVQPVGSPLSLECTVEGTSNPNLYWYRQAAGRGLQLLFYSVGIGQISSEVPQNLSASRPQDRQFILSSKKLLLSDSGFYLCAWNYGGNGYTFGSGTRLTVV.

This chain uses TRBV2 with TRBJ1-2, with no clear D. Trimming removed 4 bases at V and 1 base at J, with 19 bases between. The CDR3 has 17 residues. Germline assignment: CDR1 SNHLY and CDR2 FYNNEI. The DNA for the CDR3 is TGTGCCAGCAGTGGCAGGTCGTTGGGTTCCTATAACTATGGCTACACCTTC. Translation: CASSGRSLGSYNYGYTF.

The CDR3 sequence is CASRARTGVYGYTF. CDR3 sequence (DNA): TGTGCCAGCAGGGCAAGGACAGGGGTTTATGGCTACACCTTC. J is TRBJ1-2 and V is TRBV25-1; TRBD1 agrees at 9 bases. Germline assignment: CDR1 MGHDK and CDR2 SYGVNS. This CDR3 has 14 amino acids. The V gene end was trimmed by 6 bases and the J gene end by 5 bases; junction bases not matched to a gene: 7.

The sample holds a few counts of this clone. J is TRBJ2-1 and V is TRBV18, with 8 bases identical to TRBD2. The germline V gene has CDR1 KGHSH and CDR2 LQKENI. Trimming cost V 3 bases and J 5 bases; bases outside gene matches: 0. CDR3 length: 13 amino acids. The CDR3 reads CASSPREDNEQFF. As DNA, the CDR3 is TGTGCCAGCTCACCGCGGGAGGACAATGAGCAGTTCTTC.